A single sample is the source of the 27 T cell receptor beta chains below, sequenced in a study of response to subunit inactivated influenza vaccine. TCRdb re-derived calls from the RT-PCR reads in MiXCR, one entry per CDR3 protein. The sample records about 610,000 distinct CDR3 sequences, approximately 15% being singletons. The sequences come from PBMCs from blood, collected 11 to 12 days after vaccination. These receptors were collected from a man aged 50-59 years who received an inactivated influenza vaccine.

Only a few counts were recorded for this clonotype. V is TRBV7-6 and J is TRBJ2-1, with 8 bases aligning to TRBD2. Germline lookup yields CDR1 SGHVS and CDR2 FNYEAQ. The CDR3 spans 16 residues. Trimming at V came to 4 bases and at J to 8 bases, leaving 13 bases not matched to a gene. The CDR3 here is CASSSPSSGSGDEQFF. CDR3 in DNA: TGTGCCAGCAGCTCCCCATCAAGCGGGAGTGGGGATGAGCAGTTCTTC.

The rearrangement joins TRBV5-1 to TRBJ2-3; 7 nucleotides agree with TRBD1. Germline loops: CDR1 SGHRS, CDR2 YFSETQ. The CDR3 runs to 15 residues. J lost 4 bases, V lost 0 bases, and 5 bases had no gene match. The CDR3 region has the DNA TGCGCCAGCAGCTTGGGTAGGGGGCTCCCAGATACGCAGTATTTT. Its translation is CASSLGRGLPDTQYF.

This clonotype showed up just a few times. The rearrangement links TRBV5-1 to TRBJ2-1; tentative D call: TRBD1 (5 bases). V was trimmed by 0 bases and J by 5 bases, leaving 9 bases between them. Per germline, CDR1 SGHRS and CDR2 YFSETQ. The CDR3 sequence is 14 residues long. CDR3: CASSLVGEHNEQFF. The CDR3 DNA follows: TGCGCCAGCAGCTTGGTAGGGGAACACAATGAGCAGTTCTTC.

This clonotype was observed a few times. This chain joins TRBV11-2 and TRBJ1-2; D call uncertain. The ends were cut back, 1 base at V and 2 bases at J, with 11 bases in the middle. The germline V gene has CDR1 SGHAT and CDR2 FQNNGV. The CDR3 is made up of 15 amino acids. CDR3 amino acids: CASSLVGQSNYGYTF. CDR3 DNA: TGTGCCAGCAGCTTAGTAGGCCAGTCCAACTATGGCTACACCTTC.

This clonotype was detected only a few times. This chain connects TRBV10-3 to TRBJ2-5; D may be TRBD1 (5 bases). Germline lookup yields CDR1 ENHRY and CDR2 SYGVKD. V was cut by 4 bases and J by 2 bases, with 8 bases left in between. This CDR3 has 13 residues. The CDR3 nucleotides are TGTGCCATCAGTGGGGGCGGACAAGAGACCCAGTACTTC. Its translation is CAISGGGQETQYF.

The chain links TRBV4-2 to TRBJ2-3; 7 nucleotides align to TRBD1. V was pared by 2 bases and J by 2 bases, with 7 bases of the junction left unmatched. The CDR3 is made up of 16 amino acids. CDR1 and CDR2 (germline): LGHNA, YNFKEQ. The CDR3 region has the DNA TGTGCCAGCAGCCAACTCGACAGGGACCCCACAGATACGCAGTATTTT. As protein: CASSQLDRDPTDTQYF.

This clonotype was counted a few times. The chain uses TRBV11-2 and TRBJ2-5, with D perhaps matching TRBD1 or TRBD2 (6 bases each). This CDR3 comprises 16 residues. CDR1 and CDR2 from the germline V gene are SGHAT and FQNNGV. Trimming took off 5 bases at V and 10 bases at J, with 26 bases between the two ends. CDR3 region: CASSIRTVQDRGDQYF. CDR3 nucleotides: TGTGCCAGCAGCATAAGGACAGTACAAGATAGGGGGGACCAGTACTTC.

This clonotype was seen repeatedly, ten times or more. The rearrangement links TRBV6-5 to TRBJ1-1; D gene ambiguous. From germline, CDR1 is MNHEY and CDR2 SVGAGI. This CDR3 is built from 15 residues. V was pared by 2 bases and J by 1 base, with 11 bases between. CDR3 in DNA: TGTGCCAGCAGTTACGGCCGGGAGCGGAACACTGAAGCTTTCTTT. Its translation is CASSYGRERNTEAFF.

This clonotype was detected ten times or more. V is TRBV12-3 or TRBV12-4 and J is TRBJ2-4, with D possibly being TRBD2 (6 bases). CDR3 length: 15 residues. V was pared by 3 bases and J by 1 base, with 10 bases between. DNA of the CDR3: TGTGCCAGCAGTTTGGGGGGTCTGGCCAAAAACATTCAGTACTTC. Protein product: CASSLGGLAKNIQYF.

The CDR3 is CASSLTVPQGGGGTQYF. CDR3 sequence (DNA): TGTGCCAGCAGTTTAACGGTGCCGCAGGGCGGGGGGGGTACGCAGTATTTT. The chain links TRBV12-3 or TRBV12-4 to TRBJ2-3; TRBD2 agrees at 9 bases. The CDR3 is 17 amino acids. Trimming at V came to 2 bases and at J to 8 bases, leaving 14 bases not matched to a gene.

The rearrangement links TRBV29-1 to TRBJ1-3; D not resolved. Looked up from germline, CDR1 is SQVTM and CDR2 is ANQGSEA. V lost 7 bases and J 0 bases, leaving 10 bases between the germline ends. CDR3 size: 13 residues. The CDR3 DNA sequence: TGCAGCGGCCGGGAGGGCTCTGGAAACACCATATATTTT. Translated: CSGREGSGNTIYF. Together with reference TRBV29-1 and TRBJ1-3, the CDR3 gives the full variable domain: SAVISQKPSRDICQRGTSLTIQCQVDSQVTMMFWYRQQPGQSLTLIATANQGSEATYESGFVIDKFPISRPNLTFSTLTVSNMSPEDSSIYLCSGREGSGNTIYFGEGSWLTVV.

The chain combines TRBV6-7 with TRBJ2-2; 10 bases line up with TRBD2. TRBV6-7 is an ORF, and what it does is uncertain. The CDR3 loop spans 17 amino acids. The ends lost 6 bases at V and 1 base at J; junction bases unmatched: 8. The CDR3 DNA follows: TGTGCCAGCAGCACCGAGCGGGGGGGCAAGAACACCGGGGAGCTGTTTTTT. Its translation is CASSTERGGKNTGELFF.

V usage is TRBV5-8 and J usage is TRBJ2-3, with D possibly TRBD1 on 5 matching bases. This CDR3 has 15 amino acids. Germline V gene lookup returns CDR1 SGHTS and CDR2 YDEGEE. Trimming cost V 2 bases and J 0 bases, with 10 bases left between them. This CDR3 reads CASSLRQISTDTQYF. CDR3 DNA: TGTGCCAGCAGCTTACGACAGATTAGCACAGATACGCAGTATTTT.

The CDR3 reads CASSLGTSGRSTDTQYF. The CDR3 region has the DNA TGTGCCAGCAGCCTAGGGACTAGCGGGAGAAGCACAGATACGCAGTATTTT. This chain links TRBV7-3 with TRBJ2-3; 14 bases are shared with TRBD2. V lost 5 bases and J lost 0; bases outside the gene matches: 4. The CDR3 sequence is 17 residues long. Germline-derived CDR1 and CDR2 are SGHTA and FQGTGA.

This clonotype was seen a handful of times. The chain has TRBV21-1 and TRBJ2-7; the table's D call, TRBD1, has no DNA check behind it. TRBV21-1 has pseudogene status. The CDR3 totals 15 residues. The CDR3 DNA is TGTGCCAGCAGCCCCCGGACAGGGGCTCTGCACGAGCAGTACTTC. Translation gives CASSPRTGALHEQYF.

The chain couples TRBV12-3 or TRBV12-4 to TRBJ1-1, with 8 positions matching TRBD1. The CDR3 length is 13 residues. The V gene end was trimmed by 6 bases and the J gene end by 9 bases; junction bases not matched to a gene: 9. The CDR3 here is CASSDGQGWKAFF. CDR3 bases: TGTGCCAGCAGCGACGGACAGGGTTGGAAAGCTTTCTTT.

The sample holds a few counts of this clonotype. The V gene is TRBV4-2, the J gene TRBJ2-3; 9 positions agree with TRBD2. Germline V gene data show CDR1 as LGHNA and CDR2 as YNFKEQ. This CDR3 has 16 residues. V trimming: 1 base; J trimming: 8 bases; junction bases outside the gene matches: 10. CDR3: CASSQGGSGSFGTQYF. The CDR3 DNA is TGTGCCAGCAGCCAAGGAGGTAGCGGGAGCTTTGGTACGCAGTATTTT.

The table lists this clonotype with a few counts. The chain has TRBV6-1 and TRBJ2-7; the D is unclear. The V gene lost 5 bases and the J gene lost 0 bases, with 14 bases spanning the gap. CDR3 length: 15 amino acids. From germline, CDR1 is MNHNS and CDR2 SASEGT. CDR3 loop: CASSKLGLSSYEQYF. The CDR3 nucleotides are TGTGCCAGCAGTAAGCTAGGGTTGAGCTCCTACGAGCAGTACTTC.

This clonotype was seen at least ten times. CDR3 protein: CASSAAQGTRETQYF. DNA of the CDR3: TGTGCCAGCAGCGCTGCACAGGGGACACGGGAGACGCAGTATTTT. V is TRBV6-1 and J is TRBJ2-3; D is perhaps TRBD1 (7 bases). The CDR3 has 15 residues. V was pared by 6 bases and J by 9 bases, with 22 bases between. Germline CDR1 MNHNS, CDR2 SASEGT.

This clonotype was observed at least ten times. The V gene is TRBV11-2, the J gene TRBJ2-7, with D possibly matching TRBD2 (5 bases). Germline V gene lookup returns CDR1 SGHAT and CDR2 FQNNGV. V was shortened by 4 bases and J by 0 bases, with 10 bases between the two germline ends. The CDR3 runs to 14 residues. DNA for the CDR3: TGTGCCAGCAGCTCCCGGACTCGCTCCTACGAGCAGTACTTC. This sequence encodes CASSSRTRSYEQYF.

The chain joins TRBV7-2 to TRBJ2-5, with D unresolved. From germline, CDR1 is SGHTA and CDR2 FQGNSA. This CDR3 contains 12 residues. V dropped 4 bases and J dropped 7 bases, with 10 bases sitting between them. The CDR3 DNA is TGTGCCAGCAGCTCCCAAATGGGGACCCAGTACTTC. Translation: CASSSQMGTQYF.

The chain employs TRBV18 and TRBJ1-3; TRBD1 agrees at 7 bases. Germline CDR1 KGHSH, CDR2 LQKENI. The J segment lost 7 bases and the V segment lost 6 bases, leaving 3 bases of the junction unmatched. The CDR3 loop spans 12 amino acids. This CDR3 is CASSDRANTIYF. CDR3 sequence (DNA): TGTGCCAGCTCCGACAGGGCGAACACCATATATTTT.

The chain uses TRBV24-1 and TRBJ2-2; tentative D call: TRBD2 (5 bases). The ends were cut back, 6 bases at V and 0 bases at J, with 7 bases in the middle. The CDR3 runs to 14 residues. Germline V gene sequence: CDR1 KGHDR, CDR2 SFDVKD. The CDR3 nucleotides are TGTGCCACCAGTCACGGGGCGAACACCGGGGAGCTGTTTTTT. Translated, it gives CATSHGANTGELFF.

The gene calls are TRBV6-1 and TRBJ1-2; possible D gene TRBD1, 5 bases. Trimming removed 8 bases at V and 3 bases at J, with 16 bases between. The CDR3 contains 14 residues. From germline, CDR1 is MNHNS and CDR2 SASEGT. The chain's CDR3 is CASSSDGGDYGYTF. CDR3 DNA sequence: TGTGCCAGCTCCTCCGATGGGGGGGACTATGGCTACACCTTC.

This clonotype was counted a few times. This rearrangement joins TRBV20-1 to TRBJ2-7; TRBD2 agrees at 12 bases. Germline V CDR1 and CDR2: DFQATT, SNEGSKA (reference sequence). The CDR3 has 17 amino acids. Unmatched junction bases numbered 8, after V lost 0 bases and J lost 2 bases. CDR3 DNA: TGCAGTGCTAGAGATCTGACTAGCGGGGGACTAACCTACGAGCAGTACTTC. This encodes CSARDLTSGGLTYEQYF.

This clonotype was seen only once. The V and J genes are TRBV5-1 and TRBJ2-3; D remains ambiguous. V lost 1 base to trimming and J lost 0 bases, with 12 bases between them. The CDR3 has 16 residues. CDR1 is SGHRS and CDR2 is YFSETQ in the germline V gene. For the CDR3, the DNA is TGCGCCAGCAGCTTGTATACAGCAGAAAGCACAGATACGCAGTATTTT. Protein sequence: CASSLYTAESTDTQYF.

This clonotype was detected a few times. The CDR3 region is CSVEVTADTQYF. The CDR3 DNA sequence: TGCAGCGTTGAGGTAACAGCGGATACGCAGTATTTT. The J gene is TRBJ2-3, the V gene TRBV29-1; D not resolved. Germline V gene data show CDR1 as SQVTM and CDR2 as ANQGSEA. This CDR3 has 12 amino acids. Trimming removed 3 bases at V and 6 bases at J, with 10 bases between.